This paragraph covers one TCR beta chain sequence. The antigen is not known. These data are taken from a study of shared clonotypes between healthy human individuals. Study-wide context: Two female and a few male donors aged 18 to 49 were enrolled.

CD4+ cell separation produced CD45RA+ naive and CD45RA-negative memory subsets. General study results and limits: Generally, naive subsets (rather than memory subsets) showed larger estimated richness.

Method: immunoSEQ multiplex PCR; TCRdb's copy keeps in-frame clones and lacks some. This sample carries 2 million to 2.5 million clones, more than 80% of them seen once, and the ten largest clones take approximately 0.4%. Trimming cost V 5 bases and J 8 bases, with 16 bases left between them. The CDR3 extends over 14 amino acids. The germline CDR1 and CDR2 sequences are SGHAT and FQNNGV. The sample comprised naive CD4+ T cells from PBMCs. Subset specified: CD45RA+ positively selected. This sequence joins TRBV11-2 and TRBJ2-1, with D tentatively TRBD2 (6 bases). The clonotype was recovered from a man in his late teens or twenties in good health. Some clones in this sample may be carry-over from other donors' samples. CDR3 loop: CASSPSYGDYEQFF. CDR3 nucleotides: TGTGCCAGCAGCCCATCCTACGGGGACTATGAGCAGTTCTTC.